Sequencing of this T cell receptor (beta chain) was carried out in a study of T cells in Graves' hyperthyroidism and ophthalmopathy. Overall study context: Peripheral blood sampling occurred at initial diagnosis, before any treatment.

This clonotype was counted many times. Its matching antigen is unknown. For ophthalmopathy patients, the Clinical Activity Score was at least 3 and the NOSPECS grade at least 4; duration was under 3 months. Every diagnosis used clinical symptoms, serum thyroxine and TRAb, thyroid ultrasound and orbital computed tomography. The CDR3 is made up of 12 amino acids. V lost 6 bases and J 10 bases, leaving 15 bases between the germline ends. The V gene's germline CDR1 is LNHDA and CDR2 SQIVND (reference sequence). Amplified regions were TCR beta CDR3 sequences from RNA transcripts. The TCR CDR3 first-round RT-PCR relied on the HTBI primer set. TCRdb analysed the multiplex PCR reads with MiXCR anew, one entry per CDR3 protein. This sample has about 58,000 distinct CDR3 sequences, with about 50% found just once. The study's findings and limits: It was a median approximately 6.9 months before onset that the model predicted ophthalmopathy.

The clonotype was recovered from a woman aged 25-40 years with Graves' ophthalmopathy. V gene TRBV19 combines with J gene TRBJ1-1; D is unclear. Sequencing input: blood. The CDR3 DNA sequence: TGTGCCAGTAGCCCCGGTCCGCTGGCAGCTTTCTTT. It encodes CASSPGPLAAFF.